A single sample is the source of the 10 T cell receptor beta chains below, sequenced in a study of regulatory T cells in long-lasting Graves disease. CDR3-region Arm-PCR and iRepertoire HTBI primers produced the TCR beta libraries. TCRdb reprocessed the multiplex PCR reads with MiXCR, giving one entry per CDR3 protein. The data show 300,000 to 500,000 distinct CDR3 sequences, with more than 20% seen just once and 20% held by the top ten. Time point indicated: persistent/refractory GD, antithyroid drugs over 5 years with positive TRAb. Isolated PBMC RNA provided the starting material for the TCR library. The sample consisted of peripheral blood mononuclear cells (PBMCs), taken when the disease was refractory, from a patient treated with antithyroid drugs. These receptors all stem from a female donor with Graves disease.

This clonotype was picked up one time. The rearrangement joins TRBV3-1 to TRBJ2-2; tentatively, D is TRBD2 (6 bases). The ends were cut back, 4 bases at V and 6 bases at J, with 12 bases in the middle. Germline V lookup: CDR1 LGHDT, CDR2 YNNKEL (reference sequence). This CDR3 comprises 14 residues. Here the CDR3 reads CASSRRGSAGELFF. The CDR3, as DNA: TGTGCCAGCAGCCGCCGGGGGTCCGCCGGGGAGCTGTTTTTT.

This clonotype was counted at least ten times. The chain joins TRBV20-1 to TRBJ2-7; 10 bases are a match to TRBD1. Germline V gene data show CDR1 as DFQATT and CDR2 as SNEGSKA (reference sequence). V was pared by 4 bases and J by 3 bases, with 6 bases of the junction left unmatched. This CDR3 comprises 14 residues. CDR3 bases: TGCAGTGCTACCAAGACAGGGGGCCACTACGAGCAGTACTTC. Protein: CSATKTGGHYEQYF.

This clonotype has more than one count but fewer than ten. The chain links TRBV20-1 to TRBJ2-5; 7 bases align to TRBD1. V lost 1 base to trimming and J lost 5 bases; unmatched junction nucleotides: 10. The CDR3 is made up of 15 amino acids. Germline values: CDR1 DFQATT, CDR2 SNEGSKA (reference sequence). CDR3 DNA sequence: TGCAGTGCTAGAGCTCCGACAGGGTCGCGGGAGACCCAGTACTTC. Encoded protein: CSARAPTGSRETQYF.

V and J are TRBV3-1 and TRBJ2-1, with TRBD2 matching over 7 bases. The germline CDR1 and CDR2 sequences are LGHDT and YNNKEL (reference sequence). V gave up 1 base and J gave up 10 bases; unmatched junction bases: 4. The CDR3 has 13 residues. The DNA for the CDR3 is TGTGCCAGCAGCCAAGGGGACTATCAGGAGCAGTTCTTC. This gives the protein CASSQGDYQEQFF.

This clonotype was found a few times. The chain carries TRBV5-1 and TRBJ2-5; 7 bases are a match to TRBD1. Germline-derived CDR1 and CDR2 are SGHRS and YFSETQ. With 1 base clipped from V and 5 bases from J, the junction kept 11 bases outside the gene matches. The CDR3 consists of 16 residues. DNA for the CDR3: TGCGCCAGCAGCTTGTTTGGGGACAGCCTCTCCGAGACCCAGTACTTC. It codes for CASSLFGDSLSETQYF. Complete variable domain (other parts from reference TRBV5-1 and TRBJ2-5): KAGVTQTPRYLIKTRGQQVTLSCSPISGHRSVSWYQQTPGQGLQFLFEYFSETQRNKGNFPGRFSGRQFSNSRSEMNVSTLELGDSALYLCASSLFGDSLSETQYFGPGTRLLVL.

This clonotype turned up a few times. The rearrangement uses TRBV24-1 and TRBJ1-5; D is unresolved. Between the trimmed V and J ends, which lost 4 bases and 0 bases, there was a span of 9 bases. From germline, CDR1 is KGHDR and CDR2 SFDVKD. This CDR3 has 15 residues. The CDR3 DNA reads TGTGCCACCAGTGACCTAAAGATTAGCAATCAGCCCCAGCATTTT. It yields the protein CATSDLKISNQPQHF.

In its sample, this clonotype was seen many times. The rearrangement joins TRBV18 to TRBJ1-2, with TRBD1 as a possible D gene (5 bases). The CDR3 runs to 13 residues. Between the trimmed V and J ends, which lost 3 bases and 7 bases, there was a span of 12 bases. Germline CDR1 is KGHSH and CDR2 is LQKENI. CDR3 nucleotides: TGTGCCAGCTCACCCCGAGGGGTTGTTGGCTACACCTTC. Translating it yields CASSPRGVVGYTF. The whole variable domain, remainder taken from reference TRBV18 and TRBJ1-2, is NAGVMQNPRHLVRRRGQEARLRCSPMKGHSHVYWYRQLPEEGLKFMVYLQKENIIDESGMPKERFSAEFPKEGPSILRIQQVVRGDSAAYFCASSPRGVVGYTFGSGTRLTVV.

For the CDR3, the DNA is TGTGCCAGTAAACCCCGGGGGGCCCTCAATCAGCCCCAGCATTTT. The encoded protein is CASKPRGALNQPQHF. This rearrangement joins TRBV19 to TRBJ1-5; tentatively, D is TRBD1 (6 bases). V lost 7 bases to trimming and J lost 3 bases, with 16 bases between them. The CDR3 is made up of 15 amino acids. Germline V gives CDR1 LNHDA, CDR2 SQIVND (reference sequence).

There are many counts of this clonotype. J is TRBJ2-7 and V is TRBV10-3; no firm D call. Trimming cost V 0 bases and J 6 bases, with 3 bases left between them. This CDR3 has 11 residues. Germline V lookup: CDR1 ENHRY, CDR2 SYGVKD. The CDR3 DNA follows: TGTGCCATCAGTGAGTCGGTCGAGCAGTACTTC. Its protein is CAISESVEQYF.

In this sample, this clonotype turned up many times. In DNA form, the CDR3 reads TGTGCCAGCAGGCGGACAGGTGGCTATGGCTACACCTTC. It specifies CASRRTGGYGYTF. V and J are TRBV27 and TRBJ1-2; 7 bases line up with TRBD1. The germline CDR1 and CDR2 sequences are MNHEY and SMNVEV (reference sequence). Trimming removed 6 bases from V and 4 bases from J; junction bases left unmatched: 5. The CDR3 contains 13 residues.